This entry concerns a single TCR beta chain. This clone's antigen is unknown. Within one base of it there is no much larger clone, and no base qualities were kept. CDR1 and CDR2 (SEHNR, FQNEAQ) derive from the germline V gene (reference sequence). The CDR3 goes from the cysteine to the phenylalanine over 16 residues. The kept DNA is CDR3 alone, 48 bases in frame from the first base. Trimming accounts for 5 bases at V and 7 bases at J, while the number of junction bases matched to no gene is 13. Using the deep immunoSEQ assay, multiplex PCR amplified TCR CDR3 regions from genomic DNA. Extracted genomic DNA from each cell subset was spread evenly across all wells of several immunoSEQ 96-well plates, with each plate serving as a replicate. Each replicate PCR for sorted subsets received 200 ng genomic DNA, equal to tens of thousands of T cell genomes. Purified libraries were quantified with a Qubit 3.0 fluorometer, sized on a Bioanalyzer 2100, and re-quantified with the KAPA Library Quantification kit. Each immunoSEQ 96-well plate was sequenced on its own single-read 150-cycle Illumina NextSeq 550 flow cell. The authors' pipeline ran thus. Because only junctional sequences without quality scores were contained in the immunoSEQ output, filtering matching that applied to full-length reads could not be performed. Sequences were annotated with PyIR, a Python wrapper for IgBLAST v1.9, using IMGT germline references to assign V/J genes and CDR3. Any read was removed if the V/J assignment was weak (E-value above 1e-6), the CDR3 was missing, or the read contained stop codons, out-of-frame junctions, or ambiguous translated residues. V3J clonotypes were defined by identical inferred V gene, J gene, and CDR3 amino acid sequence. Percentage overlap between repertoires was computed as shared unique clonotypes divided by the size of the smaller repertoire. Richness of each repertoire was evaluated using RTK rarefaction, the Chao1 estimator, and Recon v2.1 estimates of unobserved clonotypes. For all TCRbeta clonotypes obtained by the gDNA method from four donors, generation probabilities were computed with OLGA. Not all clones reach the TCRdb copy of this immuneACCESS table, which keeps in-frame sequences only. Checked studies attribute under half of the gap to unresolved V genes and leave the rest unexplained. V and J calls and clone size are those listed in that table; D and trimming were worked out from the DNA. Present in this sample are approximately 2.5 million clones, 80% to 95% of which were seen just once. The ten top clones hold about 0.34% of the sample.

These data come from a study of shared clonotypes between healthy human individuals (dated by TCRdb to the early 2020s). Study-wide context: A couple of women and a few men aged 18 to 49 years were included in the cohort. To estimate repertoire size and how much clonotype sharing occurs between individuals, the study deeply sequenced the blood TCR repertoires of several healthy adults. To increase sequencing depth and limit assay-specific biases, TCR repertoire library preparation and sequencing were carried out by different laboratories using diverse techniques. Per donor, three plates each were used for CD4 naive and CD4 memory, two for CD8 naive, and one for CD8 memory. Between about 0.8 and 9.5 billion PBMCs per donor were obtained by leukapheresis.

The donors were healthy, HIV-negative adults with no recently reported acute infections or vaccinations. Every donor was a Caucasian adult residing in Nashville, Tennessee, USA. CD4+ T cells were enriched through magnetic negative selection, after which naive cells were positively selected on CD45RA and the remaining negative fraction served as the memory subset. Blood was obtained by leukapheresis, after which PBMCs were separated by Ficoll-Histopaque density gradient centrifugation and cryopreserved in liquid nitrogen vapor phase. Purity and quantity of every magnetically sorted T cell population were checked by analytical flow cytometry. Genomic DNA was isolated from every sorted fraction and measured by UV absorbance on a Nanodrop 2000c. Beyond this particular receptor, the publication reports: Sharing across a few donors was observed for about 5% of naive CD4, over 3% of naive CD8, roughly 2.4% of memory CD4, and less than 0.45% of memory CD8 clonotypes. Because the study included only a small number of donors, the genetic and exposure-history diversity represented was limited. Sampling was limited to blood, and TCR repertoires in tissue likely differ from TCR repertoires in blood. Rarefaction of sorted-subset datasets indicated incomplete sequencing despite the large sequencing depth. Clonotypes shared by all four sorted-subset donors showed higher generation probabilities than non-shared clonotypes. Pairwise subsampling led to the expectation that sequencing depth would affect the degree of clonotype sharing among donors. Estimated clonotype richness was generally larger for naive than for memory subsets.

This receptor was obtained from a man aged 18 to 30 in good health. Some clones in this sample may be carry-over from other donors' samples. Sequenced: naive CD4+ T cells from PBMCs. The cell subset or site tag for this specimen amounts to: CD45RA+ positively selected. The sequence links TRBV7-9 to TRBJ2-1; 8 junctional bases match TRBD1. The sequenced DNA: TGTGCCAGCAGCACCCCGGGCCAGGGGGCAGTAAATGAGCAGTTCTTC. This yields the protein CASSTPGQGAVNEQFF.